This TCR beta chain stems from a study of T cells in Graves' hyperthyroidism and ophthalmopathy. Whole-study results and caveats: Ophthalmopathy, as predicted by the model, came a median about seven months after the prediction. Most clonotypes expanded in the thyroid (above 0.001) were also present in blood.

Using RNA transcripts as the source, TCR beta CDR3 regions were amplified. A set of HTBI primers served as the primers for a first-round RT-PCR of the TCR CDR3. TCRdb re-called the multiplex PCR reads through MiXCR, storing one row per CDR3 protein. Of under 450,000 distinct CDR3 sequences in the sample, 15% to 17% are singletons; the top ten hold about 7.7%. Source material for PBMCs was about 10 ml fresh peripheral blood. CDR1 is LGHDT, CDR2 YNNKEL, per germline (reference sequence). The J segment lost 4 bases and the V segment lost 1 base, leaving 3 bases of the junction unmatched. CDR3 length: 14 residues. This clonotype was counted many times. Antigen unknown.

The source material was blood. The receptor was derived from a woman younger than 35 with Graves' hyperthyroidism. The chain carries TRBV3-1 and TRBJ1-1, with TRBD1 identical over 7 bases. CDR3 DNA sequence: TGTGCCAGCAGCCAAGCGGGACAGCCCACTGAAGCTTTCTTT. Its translation is CASSQAGQPTEAFF.